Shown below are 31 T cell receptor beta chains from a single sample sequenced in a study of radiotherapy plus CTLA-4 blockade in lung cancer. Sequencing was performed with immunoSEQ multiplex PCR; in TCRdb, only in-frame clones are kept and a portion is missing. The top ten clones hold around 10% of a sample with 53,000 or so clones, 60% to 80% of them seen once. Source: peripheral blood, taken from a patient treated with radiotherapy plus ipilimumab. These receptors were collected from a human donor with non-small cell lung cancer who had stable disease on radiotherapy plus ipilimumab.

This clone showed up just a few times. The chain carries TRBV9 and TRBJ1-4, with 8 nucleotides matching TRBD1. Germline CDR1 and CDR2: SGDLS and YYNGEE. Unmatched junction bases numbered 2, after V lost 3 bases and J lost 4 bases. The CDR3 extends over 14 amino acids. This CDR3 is CASSDGQGNEKLFF. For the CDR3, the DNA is TGTGCCAGCAGCGATGGACAGGGTAATGAAAAACTGTTTTTT.

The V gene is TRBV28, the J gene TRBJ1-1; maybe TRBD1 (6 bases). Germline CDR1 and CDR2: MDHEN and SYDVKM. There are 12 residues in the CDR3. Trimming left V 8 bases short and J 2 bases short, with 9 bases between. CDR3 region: CASGGGNTEAFF. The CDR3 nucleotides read TGTGCCAGCGGAGGGGGTAACACTGAAGCTTTCTTT.

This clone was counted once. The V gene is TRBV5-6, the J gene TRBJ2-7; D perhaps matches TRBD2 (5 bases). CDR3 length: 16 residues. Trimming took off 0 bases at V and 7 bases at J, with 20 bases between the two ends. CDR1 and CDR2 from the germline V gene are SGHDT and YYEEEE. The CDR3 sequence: CASSLVRVNTPKEQYF. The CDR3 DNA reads TGTGCCAGCAGCTTGGTGAGGGTTAACACCCCTAAGGAGCAGTACTTC.

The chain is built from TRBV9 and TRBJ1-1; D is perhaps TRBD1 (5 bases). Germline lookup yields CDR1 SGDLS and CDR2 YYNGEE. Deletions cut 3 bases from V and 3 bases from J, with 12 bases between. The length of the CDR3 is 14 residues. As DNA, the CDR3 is TGTGCCAGCAGCGCAGGGTTCGGGGACACTGAAGCTTTCTTT. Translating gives CASSAGFGDTEAFF.

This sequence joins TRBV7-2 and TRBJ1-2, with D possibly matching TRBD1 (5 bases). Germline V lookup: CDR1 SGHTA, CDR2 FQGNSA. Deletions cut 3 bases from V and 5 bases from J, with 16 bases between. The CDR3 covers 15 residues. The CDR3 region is CASSLRKDGGYGYTF. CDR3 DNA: TGTGCCAGCAGCTTGAGAAAGGACGGGGGGTATGGCTACACCTTC.

CDR3 in DNA: TGTGCCAGCAGGCTATCTCAGATTGGGGTTGGCTACACCTTC. Its translation: CASRLSQIGVGYTF. The rearrangement joins TRBV28 to TRBJ1-2, with unresolved D. The germline CDR1 and CDR2 sequences are MDHEN and SYDVKM. The CDR3 is 14 amino acids. V gave up 6 bases and J gave up 7 bases, with 18 bases separating them.

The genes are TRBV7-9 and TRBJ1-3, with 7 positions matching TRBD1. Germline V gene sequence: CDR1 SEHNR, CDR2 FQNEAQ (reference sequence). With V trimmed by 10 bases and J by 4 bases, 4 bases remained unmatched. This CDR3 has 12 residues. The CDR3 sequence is CAIRGTGNTIYF. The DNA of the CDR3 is TGTGCCATCAGGGGGACAGGAAACACCATATATTTT.

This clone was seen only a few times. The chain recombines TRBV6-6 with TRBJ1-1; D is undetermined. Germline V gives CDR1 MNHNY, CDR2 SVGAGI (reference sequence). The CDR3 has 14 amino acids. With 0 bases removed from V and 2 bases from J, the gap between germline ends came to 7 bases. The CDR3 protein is CASSYSLLNTEAFF. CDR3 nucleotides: TGTGCCAGCAGTTACTCGTTACTTAACACTGAAGCTTTCTTT.

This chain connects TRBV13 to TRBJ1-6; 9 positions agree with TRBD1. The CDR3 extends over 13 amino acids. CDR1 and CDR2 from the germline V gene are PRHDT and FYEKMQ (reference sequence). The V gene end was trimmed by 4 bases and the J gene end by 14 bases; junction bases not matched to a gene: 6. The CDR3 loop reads CASSSRTGASLHF. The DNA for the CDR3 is TGTGCCAGCAGCTCGCGGACAGGGGCCTCCCTCCACTTT. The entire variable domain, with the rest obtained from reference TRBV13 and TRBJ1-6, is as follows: AAGVIQSPRHLIKEKRETATLKCYPIPRHDTVYWYQQGPGQDPQFLISFYEKMQSDKGSIPDRFSAQQFSDYHSELNMSSLELGDSALYFCASSSRTGASLHFGNGTRLTVT.

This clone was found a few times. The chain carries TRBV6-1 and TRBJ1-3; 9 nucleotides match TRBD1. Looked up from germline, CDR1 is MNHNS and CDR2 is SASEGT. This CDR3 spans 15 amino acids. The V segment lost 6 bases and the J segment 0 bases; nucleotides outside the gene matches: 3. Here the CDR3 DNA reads TGTGCCAGCAGGATGACAGGGGGCTCTGGAAACACCATATATTTT. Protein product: CASRMTGGSGNTIYF.

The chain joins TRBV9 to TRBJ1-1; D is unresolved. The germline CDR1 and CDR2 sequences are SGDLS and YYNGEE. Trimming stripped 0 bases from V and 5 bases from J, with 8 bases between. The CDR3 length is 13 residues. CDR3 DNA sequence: TGTGCCAGCAGCGTAGTCGAAGGGACTGAAGCTTTCTTT. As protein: CASSVVEGTEAFF.

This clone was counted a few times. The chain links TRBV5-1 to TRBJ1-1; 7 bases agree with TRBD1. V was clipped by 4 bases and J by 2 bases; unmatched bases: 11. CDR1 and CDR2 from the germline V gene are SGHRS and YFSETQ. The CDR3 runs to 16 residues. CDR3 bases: TGCGCCAGCAGCGGGGGACAGTCGAGGTTTAACACTGAAGCTTTCTTT. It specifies CASSGGQSRFNTEAFF.

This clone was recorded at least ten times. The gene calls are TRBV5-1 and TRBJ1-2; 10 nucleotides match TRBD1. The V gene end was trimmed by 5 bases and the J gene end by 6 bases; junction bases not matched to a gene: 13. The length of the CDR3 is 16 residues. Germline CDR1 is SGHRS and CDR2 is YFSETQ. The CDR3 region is CASSSGTGVLGDGYTF. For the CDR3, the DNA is TGCGCCAGCAGTTCCGGGACAGGGGTGTTGGGTGATGGCTACACCTTC.

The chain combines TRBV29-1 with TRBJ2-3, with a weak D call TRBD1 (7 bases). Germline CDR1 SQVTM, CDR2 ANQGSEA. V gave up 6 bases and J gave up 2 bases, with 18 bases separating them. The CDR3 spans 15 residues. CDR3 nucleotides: TGCAGCGTGAATCGACAGGGAGGATCCACAGATACGCAGTATTTT. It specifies CSVNRQGGSTDTQYF.

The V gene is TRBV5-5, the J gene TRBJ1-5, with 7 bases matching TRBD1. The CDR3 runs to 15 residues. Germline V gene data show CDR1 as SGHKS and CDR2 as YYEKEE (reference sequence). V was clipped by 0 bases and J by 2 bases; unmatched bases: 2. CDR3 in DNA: TGTGCCAGCAGCTTGGGGGACAGTGGCAATCAGCCCCAGCATTTT. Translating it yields CASSLGDSGNQPQHF.

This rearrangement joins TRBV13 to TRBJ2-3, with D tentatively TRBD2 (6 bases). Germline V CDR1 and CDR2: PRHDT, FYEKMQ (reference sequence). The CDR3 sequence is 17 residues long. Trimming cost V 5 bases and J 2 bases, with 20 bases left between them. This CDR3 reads CASSPPRRGPDTDTQYF. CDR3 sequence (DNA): TGTGCCAGCAGCCCCCCCCGGAGGGGCCCTGACACAGATACGCAGTATTTT.

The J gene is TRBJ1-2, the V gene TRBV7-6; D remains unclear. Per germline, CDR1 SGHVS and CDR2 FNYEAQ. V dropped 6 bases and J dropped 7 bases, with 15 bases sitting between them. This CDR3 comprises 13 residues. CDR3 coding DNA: TGTGCCAGCAGTTTAACGCCCGTCCGTGGCTACACCTTC. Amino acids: CASSLTPVRGYTF.

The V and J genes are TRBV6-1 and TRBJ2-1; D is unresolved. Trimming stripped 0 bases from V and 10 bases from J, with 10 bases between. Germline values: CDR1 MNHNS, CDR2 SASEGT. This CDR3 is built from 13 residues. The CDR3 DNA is TGTGCCAGCAGTGAAGCACGGAGTCGGGAGCAGTTCTTC. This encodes CASSEARSREQFF.

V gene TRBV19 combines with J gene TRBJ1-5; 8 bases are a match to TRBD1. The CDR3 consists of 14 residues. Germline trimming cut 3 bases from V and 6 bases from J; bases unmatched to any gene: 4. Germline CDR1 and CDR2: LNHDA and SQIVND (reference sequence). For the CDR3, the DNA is TGTGCCAGTAGTATCCCAGGGGGCGGTCAGCCCCAGCATTTT. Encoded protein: CASSIPGGGQPQHF.

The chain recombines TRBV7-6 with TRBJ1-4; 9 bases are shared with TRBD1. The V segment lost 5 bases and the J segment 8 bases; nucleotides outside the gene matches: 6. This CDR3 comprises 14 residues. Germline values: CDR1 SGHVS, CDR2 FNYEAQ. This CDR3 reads CASSRDRDQEKLFF. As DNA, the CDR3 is TGTGCCAGCAGCCGGGACAGGGATCAAGAAAAACTGTTTTTT. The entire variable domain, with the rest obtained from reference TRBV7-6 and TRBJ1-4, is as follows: GAGVSQSPRYKVTKRGQDVALRCDPISGHVSLYWYRQALGQGPEFLTYFNYEAQQDKSGLPNDRFSAERPEGSISTLTIQRTEQRDSAMYRCASSRDRDQEKLFFGSGTQLSVL.

The CDR3 spells CASRGTAGQETQYF. CDR3 DNA sequence: TGTGCCAGCAGAGGGACAGCCGGCCAAGAGACCCAGTACTTC. The chain uses TRBV2 and TRBJ2-5, with TRBD1 identical over 7 bases. J was trimmed by 1 base and V by 6 bases; bases with no gene match: 5. Germline-derived CDR1 and CDR2 are SNHLY and FYNNEI. The CDR3 has 14 amino acids.

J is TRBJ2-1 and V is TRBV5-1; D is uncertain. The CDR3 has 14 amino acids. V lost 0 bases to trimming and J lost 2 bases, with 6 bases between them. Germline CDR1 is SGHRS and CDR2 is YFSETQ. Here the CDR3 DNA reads TGCGCCAGCAGCTTGGCGGTTACCTACAATGAGCAGTTCTTC. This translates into CASSLAVTYNEQFF.

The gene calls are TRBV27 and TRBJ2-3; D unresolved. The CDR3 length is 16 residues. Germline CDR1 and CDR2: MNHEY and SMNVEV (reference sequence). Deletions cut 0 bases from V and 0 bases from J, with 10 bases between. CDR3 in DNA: TGTGCCAGCAGTTTATCGTTCGTACAAAGCACAGATACGCAGTATTTT. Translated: CASSLSFVQSTDTQYF.

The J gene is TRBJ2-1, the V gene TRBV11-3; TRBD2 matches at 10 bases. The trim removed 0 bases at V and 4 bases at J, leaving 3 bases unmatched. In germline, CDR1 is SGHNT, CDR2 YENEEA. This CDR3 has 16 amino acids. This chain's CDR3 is CASSLDSSGGYNEQFF. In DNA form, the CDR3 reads TGTGCCAGCAGCTTAGATTCTAGCGGGGGATACAATGAGCAGTTCTTC.

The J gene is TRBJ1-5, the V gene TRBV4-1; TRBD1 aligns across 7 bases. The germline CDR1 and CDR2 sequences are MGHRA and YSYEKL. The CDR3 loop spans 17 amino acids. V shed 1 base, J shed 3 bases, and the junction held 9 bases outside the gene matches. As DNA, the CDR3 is TGCGCCAGCAGCCAAGCCCCCGCCAGGGGGGTCAATCAGCCCCAGCATTTT. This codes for CASSQAPARGVNQPQHF.

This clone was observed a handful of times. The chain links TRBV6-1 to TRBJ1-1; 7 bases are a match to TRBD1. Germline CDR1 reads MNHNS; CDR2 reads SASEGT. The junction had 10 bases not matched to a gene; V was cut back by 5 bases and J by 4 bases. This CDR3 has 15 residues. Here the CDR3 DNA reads TGTGCCAGCAGTTCACTCTTGACAGGGAGCACTGAAGCTTTCTTT. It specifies CASSSLLTGSTEAFF.

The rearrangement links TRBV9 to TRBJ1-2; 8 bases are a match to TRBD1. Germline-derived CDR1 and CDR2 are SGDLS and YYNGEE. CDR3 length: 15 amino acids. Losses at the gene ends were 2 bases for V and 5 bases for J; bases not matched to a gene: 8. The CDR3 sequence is CASSVGQGRAYGYTF. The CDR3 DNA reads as TGTGCCAGCAGCGTTGGACAGGGTAGGGCTTATGGCTACACCTTC.

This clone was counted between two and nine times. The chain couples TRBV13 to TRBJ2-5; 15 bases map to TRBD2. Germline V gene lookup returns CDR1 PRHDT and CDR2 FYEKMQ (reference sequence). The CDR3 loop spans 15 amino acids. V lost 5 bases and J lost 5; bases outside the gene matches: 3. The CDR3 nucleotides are TGTGCCAGCAGCGCCGGGACTAGCGGGGGGGAGACCCAGTACTTC. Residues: CASSAGTSGGETQYF.

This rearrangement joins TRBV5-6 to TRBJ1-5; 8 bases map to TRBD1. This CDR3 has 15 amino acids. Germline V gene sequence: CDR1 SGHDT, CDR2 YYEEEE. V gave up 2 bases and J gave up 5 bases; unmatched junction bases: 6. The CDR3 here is CASSFSSGGDQPQHF. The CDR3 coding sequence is TGTGCCAGCAGCTTTTCTTCAGGGGGCGATCAGCCCCAGCATTTT.

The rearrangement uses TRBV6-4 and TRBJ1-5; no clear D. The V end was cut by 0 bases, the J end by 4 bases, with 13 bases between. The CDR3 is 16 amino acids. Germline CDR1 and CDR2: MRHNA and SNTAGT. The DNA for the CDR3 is TGTGCCAGCAGTGACTCTTTGGGAAGGCGAAATCAGCCCCAGCATTTT. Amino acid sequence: CASSDSLGRRNQPQHF.

The CDR3 DNA is TGCAGCGTTGCCTGGACAGCCCAAGAGACCCAGTACTTC. It is translated as CSVAWTAQETQYF. This sequence joins TRBV29-1 and TRBJ2-5; possibly TRBD1 for D (6 bases). Germline CDR1 SQVTM, CDR2 ANQGSEA. This CDR3 comprises 13 residues. The V gene lost 4 bases and the J gene lost 1 base, with 10 bases spanning the gap.